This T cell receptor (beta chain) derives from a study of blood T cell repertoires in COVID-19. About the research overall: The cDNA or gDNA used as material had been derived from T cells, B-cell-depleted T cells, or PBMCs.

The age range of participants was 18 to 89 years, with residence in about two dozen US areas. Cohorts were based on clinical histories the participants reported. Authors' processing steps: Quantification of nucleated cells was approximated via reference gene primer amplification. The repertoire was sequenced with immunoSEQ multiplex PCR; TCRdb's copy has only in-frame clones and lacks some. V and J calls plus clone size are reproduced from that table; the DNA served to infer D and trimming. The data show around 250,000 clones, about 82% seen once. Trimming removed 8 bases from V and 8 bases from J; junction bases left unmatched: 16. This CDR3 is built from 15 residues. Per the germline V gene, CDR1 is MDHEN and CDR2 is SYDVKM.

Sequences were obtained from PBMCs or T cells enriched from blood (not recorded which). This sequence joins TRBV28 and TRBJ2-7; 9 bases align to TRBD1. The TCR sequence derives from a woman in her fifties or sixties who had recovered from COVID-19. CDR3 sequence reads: CASSSLVRTGVQQYF. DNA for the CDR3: TGTGCCAGCTCCTCCCTAGTTCGGACAGGGGTGCAGCAGTACTTC. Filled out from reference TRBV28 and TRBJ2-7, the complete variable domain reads DVKVTQSSRYLVKRTGEKVFLECVQDMDHENMFWYRQDPGLGLRLIYFSYDVKMKEKGDIPEGYSVSREKKERFSLILESASTNQTSMYLCASSSLVRTGVQQYFGPGTRLTVT.